This T cell receptor beta chain comes out of a study of spatial heterogeneity in lung cancer. Study-wide context: Tumor-region counts of TCR transcripts tracked strongly with a T cell module score from matched bulk RNA-seq. The study's findings and limits: It was found that expanded intratumoral alpha and beta TCR counts tracked tumor mutation counts. Nonsynonymous mutations, ubiquitous and regional, were tracked respectively by counts of ubiquitous and regional expanded TCRs.

A distinct unique molecular identifier was carried by each TCR cDNA molecule. MiXCR was run by TCRdb on the 5' RACE reads, yielding one entry per CDR3 protein. The sample has 20,000 to 25,000 distinct CDR3 sequences; 2.8% are singletons. This clonotype has at least ten counts. Its specificity is not known. Per the germline V gene, CDR1 is LNHDA and CDR2 is SQIVND (reference sequence). The junction had 6 bases not matched to a gene; V was cut back by 4 bases and J by 9 bases. The CDR3 loop spans 14 amino acids. This sample's time point: sample taken at primary tumor resection. No cells were sorted before sequencing. The whole RNA sequenced was extracted from tumor, nontumor lung or frozen PBMC.

This material consisted of lung tumor tissue, taken at surgery. The receptor comes from a male donor with early-stage non-small cell lung cancer. This chain connects TRBV19 to TRBJ2-1, with 10 bases identical to TRBD2. The CDR3 is CASSTSGSRSEQFF. CDR3 bases: TGTGCCAGTAGTACTAGCGGGAGTAGGAGTGAGCAGTTCTTC.